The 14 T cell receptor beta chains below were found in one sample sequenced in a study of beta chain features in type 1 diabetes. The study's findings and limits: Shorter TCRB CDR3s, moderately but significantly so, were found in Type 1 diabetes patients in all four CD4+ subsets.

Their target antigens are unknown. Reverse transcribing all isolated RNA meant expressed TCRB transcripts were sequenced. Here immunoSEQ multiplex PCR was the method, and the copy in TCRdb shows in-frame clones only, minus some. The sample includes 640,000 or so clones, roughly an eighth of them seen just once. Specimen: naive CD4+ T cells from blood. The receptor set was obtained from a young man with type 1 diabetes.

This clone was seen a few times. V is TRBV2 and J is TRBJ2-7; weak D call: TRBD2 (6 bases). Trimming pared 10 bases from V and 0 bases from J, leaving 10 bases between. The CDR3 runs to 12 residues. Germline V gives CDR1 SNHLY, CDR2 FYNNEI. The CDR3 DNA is TGTGCCACCCGGCGGGACTCCTACGAGCAGTACTTC. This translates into CATRRDSYEQYF.

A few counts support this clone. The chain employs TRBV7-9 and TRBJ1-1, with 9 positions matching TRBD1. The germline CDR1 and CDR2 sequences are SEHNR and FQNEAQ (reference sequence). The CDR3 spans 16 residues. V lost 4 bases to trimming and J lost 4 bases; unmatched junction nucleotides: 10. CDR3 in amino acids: CASSSTNTGGRTEAFF. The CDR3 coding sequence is TGTGCCAGCAGCTCAACAAATACAGGGGGCCGCACTGAAGCTTTCTTT. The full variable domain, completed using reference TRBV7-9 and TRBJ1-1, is DTGVSQNPRHKITKRGQNVTFRCDPISEHNRLYWYRQTLGQGPEFLTYFQNEAQLEKSRLLSDRFSAERPKGSFSTLEIQRTEQGDSAMYLCASSSTNTGGRTEAFFGQGTRLTVV.

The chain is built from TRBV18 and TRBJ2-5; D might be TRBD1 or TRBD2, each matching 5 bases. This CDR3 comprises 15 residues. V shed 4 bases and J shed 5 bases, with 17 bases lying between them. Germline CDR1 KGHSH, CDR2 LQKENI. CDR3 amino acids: CASSQPGQGYETQYF. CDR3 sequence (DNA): TGTGCCAGCTCACAGCCGGGGCAGGGATACGAGACCCAGTACTTC.

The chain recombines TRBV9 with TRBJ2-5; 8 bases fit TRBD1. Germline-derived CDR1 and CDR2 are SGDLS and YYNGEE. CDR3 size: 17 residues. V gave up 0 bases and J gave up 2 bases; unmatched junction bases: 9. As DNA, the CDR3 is TGTGCCAGCAGCGTAGCCCCTGGACAGGGCGGGCAAGAGACCCAGTACTTC. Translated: CASSVAPGQGGQETQYF.

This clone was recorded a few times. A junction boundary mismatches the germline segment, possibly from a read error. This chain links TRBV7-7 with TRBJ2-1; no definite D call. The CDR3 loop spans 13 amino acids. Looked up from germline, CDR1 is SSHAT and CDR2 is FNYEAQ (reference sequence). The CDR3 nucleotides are TGTGCTAGCAGCTTAGACCAGCTCAATGAGCAGTTCTTC. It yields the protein CASSLDQLNEQFF.

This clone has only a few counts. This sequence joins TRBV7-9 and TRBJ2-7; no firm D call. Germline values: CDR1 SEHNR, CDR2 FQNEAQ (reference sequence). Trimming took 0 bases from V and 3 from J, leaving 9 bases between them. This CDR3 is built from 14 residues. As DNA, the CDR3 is TGTGCCAGCAGCTTAGCGCTAAGAGTCTACGAGCAGTACTTC. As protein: CASSLALRVYEQYF.

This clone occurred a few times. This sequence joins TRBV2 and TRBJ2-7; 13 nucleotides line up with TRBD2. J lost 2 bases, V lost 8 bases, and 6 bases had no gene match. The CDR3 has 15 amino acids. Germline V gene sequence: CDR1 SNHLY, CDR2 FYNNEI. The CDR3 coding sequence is TGTGCCAGCGGTGGGACTAGCGGGGCCACCTACGAGCAGTACTTC. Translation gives CASGGTSGATYEQYF.

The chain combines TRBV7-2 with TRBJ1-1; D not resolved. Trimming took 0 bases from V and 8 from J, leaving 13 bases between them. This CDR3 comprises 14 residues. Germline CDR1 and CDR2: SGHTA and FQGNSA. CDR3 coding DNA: TGTGCCAGCAGCTTAGCGCCCGTTTACGTCGAAGCTTTCTTT. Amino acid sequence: CASSLAPVYVEAFF.

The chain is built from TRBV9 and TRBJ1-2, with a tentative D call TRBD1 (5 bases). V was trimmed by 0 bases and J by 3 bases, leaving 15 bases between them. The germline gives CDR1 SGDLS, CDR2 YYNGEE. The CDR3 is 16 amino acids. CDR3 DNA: TGTGCCAGCAGCGTAGCCCCCCAGGGAGGCCACTATGGCTACACCTTC. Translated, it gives CASSVAPQGGHYGYTF.

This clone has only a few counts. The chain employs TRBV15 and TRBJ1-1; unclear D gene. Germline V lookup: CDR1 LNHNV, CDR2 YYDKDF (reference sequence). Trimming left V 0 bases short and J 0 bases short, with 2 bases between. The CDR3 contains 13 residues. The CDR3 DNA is TGTGCCACCAGCAGAGATGTGAACACTGAAGCTTTCTTT. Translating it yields CATSRDVNTEAFF.

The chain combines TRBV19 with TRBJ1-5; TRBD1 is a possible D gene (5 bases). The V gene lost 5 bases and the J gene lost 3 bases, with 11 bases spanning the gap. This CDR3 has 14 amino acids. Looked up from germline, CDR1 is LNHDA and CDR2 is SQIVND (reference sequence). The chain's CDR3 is CASSARGPNQPQHF. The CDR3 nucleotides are TGTGCCAGTAGTGCCCGGGGCCCCAATCAGCCCCAGCATTTT.

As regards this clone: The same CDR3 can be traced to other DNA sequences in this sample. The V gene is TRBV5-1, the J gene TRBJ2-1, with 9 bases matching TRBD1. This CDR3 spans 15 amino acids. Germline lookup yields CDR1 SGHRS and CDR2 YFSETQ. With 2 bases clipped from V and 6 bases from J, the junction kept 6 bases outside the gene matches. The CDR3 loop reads CASSLAGTGSNEQFF. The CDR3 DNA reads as TGCGCCAGCAGCTTAGCCGGGACAGGGAGCAATGAGCAGTTCTTC.

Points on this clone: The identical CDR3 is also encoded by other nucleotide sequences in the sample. The CDR3 DNA reads TGTGCCTGGAGTGTAGGGAATACTGAAGCTTTCTTT. It is translated as CAWSVGNTEAFF. The chain combines TRBV30 with TRBJ1-1; D unclear. With 0 bases removed from V and 5 bases from J, the gap between germline ends came to 7 bases. The CDR3 totals 12 residues. From germline, CDR1 is GTSNPN and CDR2 SVGIG (reference sequence).

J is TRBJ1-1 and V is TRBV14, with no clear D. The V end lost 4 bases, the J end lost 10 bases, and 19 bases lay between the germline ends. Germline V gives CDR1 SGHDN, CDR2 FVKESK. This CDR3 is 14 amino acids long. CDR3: CASSPPGVRVAAFF. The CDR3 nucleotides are TGTGCCAGCAGCCCCCCCGGGGTTAGGGTTGCAGCTTTCTTT. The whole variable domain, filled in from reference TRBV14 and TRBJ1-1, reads EAGVTQFPSHSVIEKGQTVTLRCDPISGHDNLYWYRRVMGKEIKFLLHFVKESKQDESGMPNNRFLAERTGGTYSTLKVQPAELEDSGVYFCASSPPGVRVAAFFGQGTRLTVV.